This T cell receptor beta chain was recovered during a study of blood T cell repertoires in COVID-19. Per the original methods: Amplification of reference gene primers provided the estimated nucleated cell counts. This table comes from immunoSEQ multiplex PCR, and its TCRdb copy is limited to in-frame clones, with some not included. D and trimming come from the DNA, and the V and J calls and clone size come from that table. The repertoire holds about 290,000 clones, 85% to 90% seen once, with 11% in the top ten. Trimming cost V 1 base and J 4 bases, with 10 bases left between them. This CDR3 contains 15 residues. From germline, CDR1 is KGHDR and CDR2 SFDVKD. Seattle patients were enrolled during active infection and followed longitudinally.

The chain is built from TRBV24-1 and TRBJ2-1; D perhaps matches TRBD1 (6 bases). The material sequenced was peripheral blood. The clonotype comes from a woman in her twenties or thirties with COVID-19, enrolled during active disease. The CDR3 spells CATSDFSQGYNEQFF. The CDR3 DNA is TGTGCCACCAGTGATTTCTCACAGGGATACAATGAGCAGTTCTTC.